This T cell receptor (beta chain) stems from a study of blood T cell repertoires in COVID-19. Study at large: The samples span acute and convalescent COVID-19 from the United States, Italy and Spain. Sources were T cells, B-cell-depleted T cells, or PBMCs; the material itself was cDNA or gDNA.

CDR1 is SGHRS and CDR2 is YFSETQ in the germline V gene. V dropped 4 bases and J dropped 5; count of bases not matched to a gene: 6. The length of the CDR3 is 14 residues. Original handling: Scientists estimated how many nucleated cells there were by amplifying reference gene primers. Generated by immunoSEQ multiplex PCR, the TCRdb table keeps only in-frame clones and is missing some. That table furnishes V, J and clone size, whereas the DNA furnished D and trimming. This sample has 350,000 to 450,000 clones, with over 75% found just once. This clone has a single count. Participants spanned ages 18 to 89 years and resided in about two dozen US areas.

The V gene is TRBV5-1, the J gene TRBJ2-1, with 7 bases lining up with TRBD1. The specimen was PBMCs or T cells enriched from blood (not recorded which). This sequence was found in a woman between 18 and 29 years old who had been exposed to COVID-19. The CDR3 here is CASSRQGLDNEQFF. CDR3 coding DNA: TGCGCCAGCAGCAGACAGGGTCTGGACAATGAGCAGTTCTTC. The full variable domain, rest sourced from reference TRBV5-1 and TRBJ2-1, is KAGVTQTPRYLIKTRGQQVTLSCSPISGHRSVSWYQQTPGQGLQFLFEYFSETQRNKGNFPGRFSGRQFSNSRSEMNVSTLELGDSALYLCASSRQGLDNEQFFGPGTRLTVL.